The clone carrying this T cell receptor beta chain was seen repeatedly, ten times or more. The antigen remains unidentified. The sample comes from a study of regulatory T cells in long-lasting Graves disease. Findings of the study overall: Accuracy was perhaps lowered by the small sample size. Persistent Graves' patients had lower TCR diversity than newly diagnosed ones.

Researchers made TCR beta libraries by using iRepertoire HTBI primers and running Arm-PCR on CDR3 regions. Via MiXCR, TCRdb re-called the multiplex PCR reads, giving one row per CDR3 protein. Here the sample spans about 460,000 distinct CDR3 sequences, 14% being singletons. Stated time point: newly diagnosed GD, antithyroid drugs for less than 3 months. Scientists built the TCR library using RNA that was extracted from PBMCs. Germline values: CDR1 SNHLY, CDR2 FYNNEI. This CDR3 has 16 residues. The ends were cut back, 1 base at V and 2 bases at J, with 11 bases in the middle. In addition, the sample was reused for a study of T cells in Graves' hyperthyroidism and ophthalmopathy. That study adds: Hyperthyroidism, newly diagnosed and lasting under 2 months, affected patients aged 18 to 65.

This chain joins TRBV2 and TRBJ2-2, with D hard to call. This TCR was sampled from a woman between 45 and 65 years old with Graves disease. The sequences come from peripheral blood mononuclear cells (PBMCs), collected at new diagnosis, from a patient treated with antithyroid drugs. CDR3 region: CASSEVGLINTGELFF. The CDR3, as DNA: TGTGCCAGCAGTGAAGTGGGTCTGATAAACACCGGGGAGCTGTTTTTT.